One sample yielded the 16 T cell receptor beta chains listed below, sequenced in a study of T cell responses to AZD1222 COVID-19 vaccine. Profiled with immunoSEQ multiplex PCR; TCRdb holds only in-frame clones, not every one. The table lists tens of thousands of clones, 90% of them singletons. The sample consisted of peripheral blood, taken on day 0 of AZD1222 vaccination. These receptors all come from an adult in good health.

The rearrangement joins TRBV5-6 to TRBJ2-7, with TRBD1 identical over 7 bases. V shed 4 bases, J shed 0 bases, and the junction held 7 bases outside the gene matches. This CDR3 is 15 amino acids long. In germline, CDR1 is SGHDT, CDR2 YYEEEE. Here the CDR3 DNA reads TGTGCCAGCAGCCTATTGGACAGGAGCTCCTACGAGCAGTACTTC. Translated, it gives CASSLLDRSSYEQYF.

V and J are TRBV4-1 and TRBJ2-1; 10 bases agree with TRBD1. Trimming removed 2 bases from V and 7 bases from J; junction bases left unmatched: 11. This CDR3 contains 17 residues. Germline V gives CDR1 MGHRA, CDR2 YSYEKL. The CDR3 bases are TGCGCCAGCAGCCAAAACCCGAGGACAGGGGGATGGAATGAGCAGTTCTTC. The encoded protein is CASSQNPRTGGWNEQFF.

The chain employs TRBV7-3 and TRBJ2-5; D is unclear. V was cut by 2 bases and J by 5 bases, with 12 bases left in between. CDR3 length: 14 amino acids. The germline CDR1 and CDR2 sequences are SGHTA and FQGTGA. CDR3 residues: CASSLGGIRETQYF. The CDR3, as DNA: TGTGCCAGCAGCTTAGGTGGCATCCGGGAGACCCAGTACTTC.

J is TRBJ2-2 and V is TRBV5-1; D unresolved. The V end was cut by 0 bases, the J end by 1 base, with 4 bases between. This CDR3 region has 14 residues. Germline values: CDR1 SGHRS, CDR2 YFSETQ. As DNA, the CDR3 is TGCGCCAGCAGCTTGGTACAGAACACCGGGGAGCTGTTTTTT. Protein sequence: CASSLVQNTGELFF.

Only one count was recorded for this clone. CDR3 residues: CSARQGFTEAFF. The CDR3 DNA reads as TGCAGCGCCCGACAGGGCTTCACTGAAGCTTTCTTT. J is TRBJ1-1 and V is TRBV29-1; 7 nucleotides line up with TRBD1. V lost 7 bases to trimming and J lost 4 bases; unmatched junction nucleotides: 6. This CDR3 has 12 amino acids. Germline V lookup: CDR1 SQVTM, CDR2 ANQGSEA.

The rearrangement uses TRBV5-1 and TRBJ1-4, with TRBD1 as a possible D gene (6 bases). V gave up 2 bases and J gave up 2 bases, with 10 bases separating them. In germline, CDR1 is SGHRS, CDR2 YFSETQ. There are 15 residues in the CDR3. The CDR3 region is CASSLLGGTNEKLFF. The DNA of the CDR3 is TGCGCCAGCAGCTTACTGGGGGGCACTAATGAAAAACTGTTTTTT.

V is TRBV12-3 or TRBV12-4 and J is TRBJ2-3, with D perhaps matching TRBD2 (6 bases). This CDR3 spans 13 amino acids. The V and J ends lost 6 bases and 0 bases respectively, with 7 bases between them. CDR3 region: CASRGGSTDTQYF. In nucleotides, the CDR3 is TGTGCCAGCAGGGGGGGAAGCACAGATACGCAGTATTTT.

V usage is TRBV19 and J usage is TRBJ1-6; no reliable D call. The length of the CDR3 is 16 residues. Deletions cut 4 bases from V and 4 bases from J, with 14 bases between. Germline values: CDR1 LNHDA, CDR2 SQIVND (reference sequence). The CDR3 loop reads CASSTRDFGYNSPLHF. CDR3 DNA: TGTGCCAGTAGTACAAGGGATTTCGGGTATAATTCACCCCTCCACTTT.

The genes are TRBV10-3 and TRBJ1-5; D is possibly TRBD1 (5 bases). CDR1 and CDR2 (germline): ENHRY, SYGVKD. There are 15 residues in the CDR3. Trimming shortened V by 5 bases and J by 0 bases, and 11 bases separated the two germline ends. DNA for the CDR3: TGTGCCATCAGTAACCAGGGATATAGCAATCAGCCCCAGCATTTT. This codes for CAISNQGYSNQPQHF.

The rearrangement links TRBV7-9 to TRBJ1-6; a possible D gene is TRBD1 (6 bases). CDR3 length equals 14 residues. Trimming cost V 4 bases and J 11 bases, with 15 bases left between them. Germline values: CDR1 SEHNR, CDR2 FQNEAQ (reference sequence). The chain's CDR3 is CASSSRDTETPLHF. CDR3 bases: TGTGCCAGCAGCTCCCGGGACACAGAAACACCCCTCCACTTT.

This rearrangement joins TRBV5-1 to TRBJ2-2; 10 bases map to TRBD2. Germline CDR1 reads SGHRS; CDR2 reads YFSETQ. The V segment lost 4 bases and the J segment 4 bases; nucleotides outside the gene matches: 7. The CDR3 has 16 amino acids. Here the CDR3 reads CASSRLAGGLTGELFF. In nucleotides, the CDR3 is TGCGCCAGCAGCAGATTAGCGGGAGGTCTCACCGGGGAGCTGTTTTTT.

CDR3 bases: TGTGCCAGCTCACGGCGGGACAGTGCCGACGAGCAGTACTTC. This codes for CASSRRDSADEQYF. V usage is TRBV18 and J usage is TRBJ2-7, with D possibly being TRBD1 (7 bases). Germline assignment: CDR1 KGHSH and CDR2 LQKENI. This CDR3 comprises 14 residues. Trimming removed 4 bases at V and 5 bases at J, with 15 bases between.

This rearrangement joins TRBV5-5 to TRBJ1-5; a possible D gene is TRBD1 (5 bases). The V gene lost 3 bases and the J gene lost 7 bases, with 14 bases spanning the gap. This CDR3 contains 14 residues. CDR1 SGHKS and CDR2 YYEKEE come from the germline V gene (reference sequence). As DNA, the CDR3 is TGTGCCAGCAGCTGGCGGGACGCCGGGCAGCCCCAGCATTTT. Its protein product is CASSWRDAGQPQHF.

V usage is TRBV11-2 and J usage is TRBJ1-2; D is perhaps TRBD1 (5 bases). Germline V gives CDR1 SGHAT, CDR2 FQNNGV. Trimming took off 3 bases at V and 8 bases at J, with 13 bases between the two ends. This CDR3 spans 13 amino acids. CDR3 region: CASSFGGTYGYTF. CDR3 sequence (DNA): TGTGCCAGCAGCTTCGGGGGTACTTACGGCTACACCTTC.

The rearrangement joins TRBV5-1 to TRBJ2-7; a possible D gene is TRBD2 (5 bases). The CDR3 covers 13 residues. Trimming shortened V by 4 bases and J by 6 bases, and 14 bases separated the two germline ends. Germline V gene lookup returns CDR1 SGHRS and CDR2 YFSETQ. Here the CDR3 reads CASSMSGSGEQYF. The CDR3 region has the DNA TGCGCCAGCAGCATGTCGGGGTCAGGCGAGCAGTACTTC.

The chain recombines TRBV5-4 with TRBJ2-2; D is possibly TRBD1 (6 bases). The CDR3 runs 16 residues. Germline CDR1 and CDR2: SGHNT and YYREEE (reference sequence). Trimming pared 4 bases from V and 1 base from J, leaving 14 bases between. The CDR3 nucleotides are TGTGCCAGCAGCGTGCCGGACAGCAAGAACACCGGGGAGCTGTTTTTT. It encodes CASSVPDSKNTGELFF.